These 3 T cell receptor beta chains were all obtained from the same sample, sequenced in a study of CD8+ T cells in alopecia areata. Isolated RNA was reverse transcribed into cDNA used as the sequencing template. This table comes from immunoSEQ multiplex PCR, and its TCRdb copy is limited to in-frame clones, with some not included. The table records several thousand clones, 70% to 75% of them present only once. The specimen sequenced was skin. The receptors stem from a human donor in good health.

CDR3 in amino acids: CASSLEPGRDYGYTF. The CDR3 DNA follows: TGCGCCAGCAGCTTGGAGCCCGGACGGGACTATGGCTACACCTTC. The chain is built from TRBV5-1 and TRBJ1-2; the D is unclear. Germline V gene lookup returns CDR1 SGHRS and CDR2 YFSETQ. Trimming took 0 bases from V and 3 from J, leaving 12 bases between them. The CDR3 covers 15 residues.

V is TRBV15 and J is TRBJ2-2; maybe TRBD1 (5 bases). CDR3 size: 19 residues. The V and J ends lost 0 bases and 4 bases respectively, with 21 bases between them. Per the germline V gene, CDR1 is LNHNV and CDR2 is YYDKDF (reference sequence). The CDR3 DNA is TGTGCCACCAGCAGAGATGGGCCTCAGGGCGCTAGGGTCACCGGGGAGCTGTTTTTT. Translating gives CATSRDGPQGARVTGELFF. Combining the CDR3 with reference TRBV15 and TRBJ2-2 gives the whole variable domain DAMVIQNPRYQVTQFGKPVTLSCSQTLNHNVMYWYQQKSSQAPKLLFHYYDKDFNNEADTPDNFQSRRPNTSFCFLDIRSPGLGDTAMYLCATSRDGPQGARVTGELFFGEGSRLTVL.

V usage is TRBV7-8 and J usage is TRBJ2-5; D not resolved. Germline V CDR1 and CDR2: SGHVS, FQNEAQ. The CDR3 spans 14 residues. V was pared by 1 base and J by 5 bases, with 11 bases between. The CDR3: CASSLGGSRETQYF. The CDR3 DNA sequence: TGTGCCAGCAGCTTAGGTGGCAGCCGGGAGACCCAGTACTTC.